The subject of this entry is one TCR beta chain. This record comes from a study of blood T cell repertoires in COVID-19. Repertoires were generated with immunoSEQ multiplex PCR, while TCRdb's copy carries only in-frame clones and drops some. This sample has more than 100,000 clones, with 87% found just once. The clonotype comes from a woman in her sixties with acute or convalescent COVID-19. Sequences were obtained from peripheral blood.

In DNA form, the CDR3 reads TGTGCCAGCAGGTTGGGCTCCCTAAACTACGAGCAGTACTTC. The encoded protein is CASRLGSLNYEQYF. The chain has TRBV6-6 and TRBJ2-7; D gene ambiguous. Trimming took off 6 bases at V and 3 bases at J, with 15 bases between the two ends. There are 14 residues in the CDR3. The germline CDR1 and CDR2 sequences are MNHNY and SVGAGI (reference sequence).